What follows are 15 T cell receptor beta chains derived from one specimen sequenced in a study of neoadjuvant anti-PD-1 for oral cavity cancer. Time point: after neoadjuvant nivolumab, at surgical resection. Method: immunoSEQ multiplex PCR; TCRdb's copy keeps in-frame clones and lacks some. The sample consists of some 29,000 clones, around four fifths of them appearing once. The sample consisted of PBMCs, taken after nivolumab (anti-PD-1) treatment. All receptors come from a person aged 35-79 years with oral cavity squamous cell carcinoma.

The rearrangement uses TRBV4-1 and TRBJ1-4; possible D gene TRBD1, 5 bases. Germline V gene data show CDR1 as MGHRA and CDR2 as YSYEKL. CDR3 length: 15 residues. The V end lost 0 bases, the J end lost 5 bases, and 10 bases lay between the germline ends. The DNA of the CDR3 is TGCGCCAGCAGCCAAGATCTCAGGGAAAATGAAAAACTGTTTTTT. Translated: CASSQDLRENEKLFF.

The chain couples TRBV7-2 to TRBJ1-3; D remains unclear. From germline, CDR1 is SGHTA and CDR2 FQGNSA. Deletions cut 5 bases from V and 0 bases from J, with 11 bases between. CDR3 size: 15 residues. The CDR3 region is CASSPEAYSGNTIYF. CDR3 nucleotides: TGTGCCAGCAGCCCCGAGGCTTACTCTGGAAACACCATATATTTT.

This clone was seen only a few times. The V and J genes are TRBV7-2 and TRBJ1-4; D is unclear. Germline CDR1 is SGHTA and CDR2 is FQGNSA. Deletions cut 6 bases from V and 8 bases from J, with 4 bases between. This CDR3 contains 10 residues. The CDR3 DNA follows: TGTGCCAGCAGAGGAGAAAAACTGTTTTTT. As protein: CASRGEKLFF.

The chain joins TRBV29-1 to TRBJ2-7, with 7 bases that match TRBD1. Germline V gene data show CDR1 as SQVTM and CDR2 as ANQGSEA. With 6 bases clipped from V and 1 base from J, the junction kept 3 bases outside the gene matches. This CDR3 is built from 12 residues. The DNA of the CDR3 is TGCAGCGTGCGACAGGGATCCTACGAGCAGTACTTC. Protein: CSVRQGSYEQYF.

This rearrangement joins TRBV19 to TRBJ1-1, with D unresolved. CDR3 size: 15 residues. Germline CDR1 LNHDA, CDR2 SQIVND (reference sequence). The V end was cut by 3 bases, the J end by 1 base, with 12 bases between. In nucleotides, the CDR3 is TGTGCCAGTAGTATTCGGGCAGGCCGGAACACTGAAGCTTTCTTT. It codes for CASSIRAGRNTEAFF.

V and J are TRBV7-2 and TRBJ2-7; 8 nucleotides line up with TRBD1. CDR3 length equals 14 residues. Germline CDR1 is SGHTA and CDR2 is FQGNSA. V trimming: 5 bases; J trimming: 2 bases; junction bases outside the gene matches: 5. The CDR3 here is CASSEDRAPYEQYF. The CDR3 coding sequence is TGTGCCAGCAGCGAGGACAGGGCTCCCTACGAGCAGTACTTC.

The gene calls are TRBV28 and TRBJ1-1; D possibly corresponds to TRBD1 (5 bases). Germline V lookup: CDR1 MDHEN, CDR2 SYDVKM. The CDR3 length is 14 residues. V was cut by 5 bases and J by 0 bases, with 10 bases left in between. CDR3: CASSITGVNTEAFF. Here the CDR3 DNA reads TGTGCCAGCAGTATTACGGGGGTGAACACTGAAGCTTTCTTT.

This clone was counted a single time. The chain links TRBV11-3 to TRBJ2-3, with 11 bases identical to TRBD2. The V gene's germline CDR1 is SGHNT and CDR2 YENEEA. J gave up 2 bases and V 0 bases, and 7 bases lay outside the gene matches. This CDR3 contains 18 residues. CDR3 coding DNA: TGTGCCAGCAGCTTAGATTCCCCTAGCGGGGGGTCCACAGATACGCAGTATTTT. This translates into CASSLDSPSGGSTDTQYF.

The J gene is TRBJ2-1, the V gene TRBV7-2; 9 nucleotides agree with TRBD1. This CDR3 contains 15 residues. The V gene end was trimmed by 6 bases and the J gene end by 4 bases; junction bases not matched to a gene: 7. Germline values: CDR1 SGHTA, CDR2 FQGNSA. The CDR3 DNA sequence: TGTGCCAGCAGAAAGCGGGACAGGGCTTACAATGAGCAGTTCTTC. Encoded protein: CASRKRDRAYNEQFF.

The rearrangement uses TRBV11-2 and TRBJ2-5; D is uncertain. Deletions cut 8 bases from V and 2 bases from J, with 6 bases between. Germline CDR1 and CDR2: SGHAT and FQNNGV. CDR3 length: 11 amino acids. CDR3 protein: CASLDQETQYF. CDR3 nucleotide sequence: TGTGCCAGCCTAGATCAAGAGACCCAGTACTTC.

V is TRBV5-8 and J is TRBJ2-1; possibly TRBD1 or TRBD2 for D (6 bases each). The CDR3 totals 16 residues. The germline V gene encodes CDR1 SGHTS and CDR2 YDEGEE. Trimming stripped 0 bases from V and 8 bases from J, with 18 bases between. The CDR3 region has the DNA TGTGCCAGCAGCTTGGATGGGGGCGGACTATGGGATGAGCAGTTCTTC. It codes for CASSLDGGGLWDEQFF.

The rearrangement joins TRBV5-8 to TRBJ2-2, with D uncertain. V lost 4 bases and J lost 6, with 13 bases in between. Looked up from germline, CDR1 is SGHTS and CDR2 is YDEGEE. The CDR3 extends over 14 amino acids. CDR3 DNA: TGTGCCAGCAGCCCCGGGCTATACCCCGGGGAGCTGTTTTTT. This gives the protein CASSPGLYPGELFF.

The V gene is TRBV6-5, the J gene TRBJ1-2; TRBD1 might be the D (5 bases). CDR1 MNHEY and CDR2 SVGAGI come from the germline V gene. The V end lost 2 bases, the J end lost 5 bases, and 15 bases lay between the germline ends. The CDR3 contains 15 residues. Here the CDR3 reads CASSYVGPGTYGYTF. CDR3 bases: TGTGCCAGCAGTTACGTCGGTCCGGGGACGTATGGCTACACCTTC.

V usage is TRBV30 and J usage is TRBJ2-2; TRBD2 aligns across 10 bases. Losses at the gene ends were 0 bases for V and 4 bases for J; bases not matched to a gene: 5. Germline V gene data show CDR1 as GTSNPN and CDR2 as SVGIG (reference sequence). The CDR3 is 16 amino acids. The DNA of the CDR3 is TGTGCCTGGAGTGTAGGACTAGCGGTTACCACCGGGGAGCTGTTTTTT. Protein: CAWSVGLAVTTGELFF.

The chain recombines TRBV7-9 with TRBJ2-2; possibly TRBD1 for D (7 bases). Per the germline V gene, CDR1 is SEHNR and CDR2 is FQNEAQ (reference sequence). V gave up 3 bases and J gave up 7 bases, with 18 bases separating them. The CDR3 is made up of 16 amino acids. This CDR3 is CASSFRGGGRIGELFF. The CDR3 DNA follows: TGTGCCAGCAGCTTCCGTGGAGGGGGCCGAATCGGGGAGCTGTTTTTT.